This T cell receptor (beta chain) is from a study of PD-1 blockade in classical Hodgkin lymphoma (dated by TCRdb to between 2020 and 2021). As for the study more broadly: Nivolumab dosing was 3 mg/kg intravenously every 2 weeks, continuing until either disease progression or unacceptable toxicity. A peripheral blood immune signature of response to PD-1 blockade in classical Hodgkin lymphoma was defined using TCR beta sequencing and CyTOF. What the authors observed across the whole study: Only a single clinical trial cohort was studied, and what caused the repertoire differences, possibly disease activity or prior therapy, remained undefined. Trial patients with a complete response had baseline diversity similar to that of newly diagnosed patients, while partial responders and progressors had significantly lower diversity. Lower diversity was seen in patients whose nivolumab began less than 1 year after ASCT, and these patients were left out of later analyses so that immune reconstitution would not confound the results. By C4D1, a significant rise was seen in CD4+ TCR diversity but not in CD8+ TCR diversity (p=0.0027 vs p=0.16), and the rise was most apparent among complete responders (p=0.02). Newly diagnosed patients were reported to have lower baseline TCR diversity than healthy donors, and relapsed/refractory patients were reported to have lower baseline TCR diversity still.

Genomic DNA was extracted with the Qiagen DNeasy kit from unsorted PBMCs and from negatively selected CD4+ and CD8+ fractions. Amplification of TCR beta CDR3 regions was done by immunoSEQ multiplex PCR with primers that anneal to V and J segments. A synthetic immune receptor repertoire was used to minimize amplification bias, and any residual bias was removed computationally once sequencing was done. The study's processing was this. Repertoire diversity was quantified as the Shannon entropy index using custom Python scripts. The unsorted, CD4+ and CD8+ repertoires were each analyzed separately, with the exception of combined analyses, where CD4+ and CD8+ sequences were merged in silico. Clonal expansion was defined as at least a 2-fold frequency increase after treatment relative to C1D1, with a pseudocount of 0.5 for undetected baseline clones. Singleton clones were defined as clones with 0 or 1 copy at C1D1, and non-singleton clones were defined as clones with 2 or more copies. Clones expanded in unsorted samples were labelled as CD4+, CD8+ or unknown by matching protein sequences in sorted samples from the same patient. Wilcoxon tests on paired samples were used to test diversity changes from C1D1 to C4D1. TCRdb took this table from immuneACCESS and kept in-frame rearrangements with V and J called. Such tables lack part of the clones; where checked against another copy, unresolved V genes explain under half of the gap, and the rest is unexplained. V and J calls and clone size are those listed in that table; D and trimming were worked out from the DNA. This sample is represented by about 47,000 clones; about 80% of them were singletons. Around 20% of the sample belongs to the ten largest clones.

Per the germline V gene (reference sequence), SEHNR is the CDR1 and FQNEAQ is the CDR2. V loses 1 base, J loses 2 bases, and the germline ends lie 14 bases apart. The CDR3 holds 16 amino acids from the cysteine to the phenylalanine. Only the CDR3 DNA is retained, 48 bases long and in frame from the first base. About this clone itself: Its antigen remains unidentified. Base qualities are not recorded, but no much larger clone differs from it by a single base.

The time point label, as the study defines it: cycle 4 day 1 (C4D1), after less than seven weeks of nivolumab. All trial patients had relapsed after autologous stem cell transplantation, with cohorts A, B and C differing in prior brentuximab vedotin exposure. The trial cohort was composed of about 54 patients with relapsed/refractory classical Hodgkin lymphoma, for whom complete response, partial response or progressive disease was recorded as best overall response. In the multi-cohort phase II CheckMate 205 trial, trial patients received single-agent nivolumab. An independent review committee assessed best overall response by applying the 2007 International Working Group response criteria. PBMCs from the trial were collected at three points: immediately before nivolumab initiation (C1D1), and during therapy at cycle 2 day 1 and cycle 4 day 1. After peripheral blood was drawn into 8 mL Vacutainer Cell Preparation Tubes, PBMCs were isolated by centrifugation and then cryopreserved.

The clonotype comes from a human donor with classical Hodgkin lymphoma. The V gene is TRBV7-9 and the J gene is TRBJ2-5; a confident D gene designation cannot be given. The sample was peripheral blood mononuclear cells (PBMCs), taken before the fourth cycle of nivolumab. The nucleotide sequence reads TGTGCCAGCAGCTTAGTTGCCCGTACCGGACAAGAGACCCAGTACTTC. Its coded protein is CASSLVARTGQETQYF.